The present entry profiles one T cell receptor beta chain with its context. The data were taken from a study of blood T cell repertoires in COVID-19. Looking at the study overall: The United States, Italy and Spain provided the acute and convalescent COVID-19 samples.

V was clipped by 6 bases and J by 0 bases; unmatched bases: 11. The CDR3 contains 17 residues. Germline lookup yields CDR1 MNHEY and CDR2 SMNVEV (reference sequence). Per the authors' pipeline: Estimated nucleated cell counts came from reference gene primer amplification. Clones were sequenced by immunoSEQ multiplex PCR, and TCRdb holds only the in-frame ones, with some missing. Clone size and V and J calls were adopted from that table, with D and trimming inferred from the DNA. This table has fewer than 300,000 clones, over 65% appearing once. This TCR was recovered from a woman of 80 years or more with acute or convalescent COVID-19. Sequencing was carried out using peripheral blood. V usage is TRBV27 and J usage is TRBJ2-3, with TRBD2 matching over 8 bases. The CDR3 spells CASRSQYRGGSTDTQYF. The CDR3 coding sequence is TGTGCCAGCAGGTCCCAGTATCGGGGGGGGAGCACAGATACGCAGTATTTT.